This T cell receptor beta chain was recorded in a study of identical twins. This CDR3 is built from 18 residues. Per the germline V gene, CDR1 is SGHDN and CDR2 is FVKESK. The ends were cut back, 0 bases at V and 3 bases at J, with 15 bases in the middle. Each CDR3 protein gets one entry after TCRdb re-called the 5' RACE reads with MiXCR. The table has about 240,000 distinct CDR3 sequences, over 9.5% seen once. General study results and limits: Rather than following the same donors, the conclusions depended on cross-sectional statistical analysis.

Details on this clonotype: Its antigen is unidentified.

These sequences were also reported in another study, on yellow fever vaccine responses in identical twins. Per that study: Each twin's T cell response to the vaccine was reported to look partly convergent and partly personalized.

The chain is built from TRBV14 and TRBJ2-6; TRBD1 or TRBD2 may be the D gene (5 bases each). Sequencing used memory (CD45RO+) T cells sorted from blood. The TCR sequence derives from a woman younger than 35 in good health. The CDR3 protein is CASSQDLVGTVGANVLTF. The CDR3 bases are TGTGCCAGCAGCCAAGATCTAGTAGGGACCGTTGGGGCCAACGTCCTGACTTTC.